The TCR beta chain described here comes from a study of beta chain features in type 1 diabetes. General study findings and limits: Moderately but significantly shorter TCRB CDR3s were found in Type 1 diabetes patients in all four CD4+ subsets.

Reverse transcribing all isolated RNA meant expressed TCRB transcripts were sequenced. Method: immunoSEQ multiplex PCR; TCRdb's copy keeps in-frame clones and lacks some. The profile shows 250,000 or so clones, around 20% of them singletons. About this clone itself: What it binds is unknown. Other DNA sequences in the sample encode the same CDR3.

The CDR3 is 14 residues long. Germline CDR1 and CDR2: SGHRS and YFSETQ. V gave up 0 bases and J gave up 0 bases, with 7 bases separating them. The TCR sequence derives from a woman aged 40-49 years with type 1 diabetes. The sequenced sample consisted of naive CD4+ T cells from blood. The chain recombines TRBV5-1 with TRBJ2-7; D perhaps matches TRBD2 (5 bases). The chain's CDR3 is CASSLGGGSYEQYF. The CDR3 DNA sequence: TGCGCCAGCAGCTTGGGCGGAGGCTCCTACGAGCAGTACTTC.